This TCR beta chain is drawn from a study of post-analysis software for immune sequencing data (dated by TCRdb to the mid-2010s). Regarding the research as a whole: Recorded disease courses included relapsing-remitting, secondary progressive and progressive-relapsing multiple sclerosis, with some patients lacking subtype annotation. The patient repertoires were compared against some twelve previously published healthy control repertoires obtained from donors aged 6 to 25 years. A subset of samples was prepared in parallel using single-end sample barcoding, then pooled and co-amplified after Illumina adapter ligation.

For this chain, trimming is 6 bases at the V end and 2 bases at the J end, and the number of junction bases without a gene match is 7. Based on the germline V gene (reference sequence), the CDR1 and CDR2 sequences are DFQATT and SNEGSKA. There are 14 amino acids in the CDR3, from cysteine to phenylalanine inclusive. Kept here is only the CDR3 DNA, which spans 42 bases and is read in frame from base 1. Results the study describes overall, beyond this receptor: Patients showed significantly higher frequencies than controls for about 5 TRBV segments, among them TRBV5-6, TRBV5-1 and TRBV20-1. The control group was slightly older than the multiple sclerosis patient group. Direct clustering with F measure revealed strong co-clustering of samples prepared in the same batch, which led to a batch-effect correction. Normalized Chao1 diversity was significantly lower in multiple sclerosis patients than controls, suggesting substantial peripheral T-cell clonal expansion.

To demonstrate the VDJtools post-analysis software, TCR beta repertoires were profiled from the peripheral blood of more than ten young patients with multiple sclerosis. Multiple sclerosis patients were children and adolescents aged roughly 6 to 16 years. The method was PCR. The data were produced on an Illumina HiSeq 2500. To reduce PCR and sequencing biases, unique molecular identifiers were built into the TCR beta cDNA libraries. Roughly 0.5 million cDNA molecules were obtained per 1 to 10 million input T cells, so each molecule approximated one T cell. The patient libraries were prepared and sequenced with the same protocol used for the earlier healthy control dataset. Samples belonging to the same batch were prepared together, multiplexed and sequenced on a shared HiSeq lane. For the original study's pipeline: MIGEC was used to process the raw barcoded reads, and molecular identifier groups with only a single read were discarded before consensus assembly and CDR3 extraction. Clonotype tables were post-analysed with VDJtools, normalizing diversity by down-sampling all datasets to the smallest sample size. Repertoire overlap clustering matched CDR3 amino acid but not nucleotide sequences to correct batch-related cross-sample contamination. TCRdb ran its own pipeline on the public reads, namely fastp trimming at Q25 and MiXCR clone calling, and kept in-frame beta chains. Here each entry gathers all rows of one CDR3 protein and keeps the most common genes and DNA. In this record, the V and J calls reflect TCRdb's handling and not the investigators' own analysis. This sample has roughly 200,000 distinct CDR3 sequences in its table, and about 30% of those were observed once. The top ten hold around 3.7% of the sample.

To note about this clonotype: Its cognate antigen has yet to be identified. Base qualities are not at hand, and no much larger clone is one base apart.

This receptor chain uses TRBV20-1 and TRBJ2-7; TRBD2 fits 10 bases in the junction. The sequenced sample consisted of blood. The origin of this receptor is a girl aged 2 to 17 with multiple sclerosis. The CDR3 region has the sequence CSALIAGGTYEQYF. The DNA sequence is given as TGCAGTGCCCTGATAGCGGGGGGCACCTACGAGCAGTACTTC.